The next 11 T cell receptor beta chains were all read from a single sample in a study of T cell responses to AZD1222 COVID-19 vaccine. Clones were read by immunoSEQ multiplex PCR, and TCRdb kept only the in-frame ones, dropping some. The data show over 120,000 clones, approximately 90% seen once. The sequenced sample was peripheral blood, obtained on day 0 of AZD1222 vaccination. These receptors all come from an adult in good health.

The chain couples TRBV6-5 to TRBJ2-7, with TRBD2 matching over 8 bases. Germline V gives CDR1 MNHEY, CDR2 SVGAGI. The V segment lost 5 bases and the J segment 2 bases; nucleotides outside the gene matches: 5. This CDR3 spans 14 amino acids. The CDR3 protein is CASSRGGSPYEQYF. CDR3 DNA: TGTGCCAGCAGTCGCGGGGGGTCCCCCTACGAGCAGTACTTC.

The gene calls are TRBV5-1 and TRBJ2-7; 7 bases fit TRBD1. V trimming: 4 bases; J trimming: 7 bases; junction bases outside the gene matches: 11. Germline lookup yields CDR1 SGHRS and CDR2 YFSETQ. The CDR3 is 14 residues long. Written as DNA, the CDR3 is TGCGCCAGCAGCCCGGACAGGCCCAATACGGAGCAGTACTTC. Its protein product is CASSPDRPNTEQYF.

V gene TRBV10-2 combines with J gene TRBJ2-3; a possible D gene is TRBD2 (5 bases). The CDR3 sequence is 13 residues long. V was shortened by 9 bases and J by 4 bases, with 14 bases between the two germline ends. Germline assignment: CDR1 WSHSY and CDR2 SAAADI. This chain's CDR3 is CARGSGSADTQYF. The CDR3, as DNA: TGCGCCAGGGGGTCGGGATCCGCAGATACGCAGTATTTT.

The sample holds a few counts of this clone. This chain connects TRBV30 to TRBJ1-5, with TRBD1 matching over 7 bases. V shed 0 bases and J 5 bases; nucleotides not matched to a gene: 13. The CDR3 runs 17 residues. Germline V gene lookup returns CDR1 GTSNPN and CDR2 SVGIG (reference sequence). CDR3 region: CAWSVQGTDSRDQPQHF. The CDR3 DNA is TGTGCCTGGAGTGTACAGGGGACAGACAGTAGGGATCAGCCCCAGCATTTT.

The rearrangement uses TRBV4-3 and TRBJ1-2; 7 nucleotides match TRBD1. V was pared by 6 bases and J by 3 bases, with 4 bases of the junction left unmatched. The germline V gene encodes CDR1 LGHNA and CDR2 YSLEER. The CDR3 consists of 13 residues. DNA of the CDR3: TGCGCCAGCAGTCAGGGGGGCGACTATGGCTACACCTTC. This sequence encodes CASSQGGDYGYTF.

The chain combines TRBV19 with TRBJ1-2; D possibly corresponds to TRBD1 (5 bases). This CDR3 contains 14 residues. V was pared by 7 bases and J by 2 bases, with 14 bases between. The germline gives CDR1 LNHDA, CDR2 SQIVND (reference sequence). CDR3 sequence (DNA): TGTGCCAGTACCCTGGGGCGCTTAAACTATGGCTACACCTTC. Protein: CASTLGRLNYGYTF.

This clone has just a few counts. The chain uses TRBV19 and TRBJ1-1; D possibly corresponds to TRBD1 (5 bases). Trimming shortened V by 10 bases and J by 3 bases, and 15 bases separated the two germline ends. Germline CDR1 reads LNHDA; CDR2 reads SQIVND (reference sequence). This CDR3 spans 13 amino acids. CDR3 amino acids: CATKWGPDTEAFF. In nucleotides, the CDR3 is TGTGCCACCAAATGGGGACCTGACACTGAAGCTTTCTTT.

The table lists this clone with a count of one. The J gene is TRBJ1-1, the V gene TRBV27; 9 bases fit TRBD1. This CDR3 comprises 14 residues. Germline CDR1 and CDR2: MNHEY and SMNVEV (reference sequence). J was trimmed by 1 base and V by 6 bases; bases with no gene match: 3. CDR3 protein: CASRRTGENTEAFF. The DNA for the CDR3 is TGTGCCAGCAGGAGGACAGGGGAGAACACTGAAGCTTTCTTT.

J is TRBJ1-1 and V is TRBV7-3, with D hard to call. V was clipped by 1 base and J by 0 bases, with 9 bases between them. Germline loops: CDR1 SGHTA, CDR2 FQGTGA. The CDR3 sequence is 15 residues long. The DNA of the CDR3 is TGTGCCAGCAGCTTAATCAGGATCATGAACACTGAAGCTTTCTTT. This encodes CASSLIRIMNTEAFF.

The V and J genes are TRBV21-1 and TRBJ2-4; TRBD1, as called in the table, went unchecked against the DNA. TRBV21-1 is reported as a pseudogene. This CDR3 contains 15 residues. This CDR3 is CASSKGAFWQNIQYF. The CDR3 DNA is TGTGCCAGCAGCAAAGGGGCATTCTGGCAAAACATTCAGTACTTC.

V is TRBV7-9 and J is TRBJ2-1, with 8 bases matching TRBD1. Unmatched junction bases numbered 9, after V lost 5 bases and J lost 15 bases. This CDR3 is built from 12 residues. Germline V gene sequence: CDR1 SEHNR, CDR2 FQNEAQ (reference sequence). The CDR3 here is CASSPPDRVWFF. The CDR3, as DNA: TGTGCCAGCAGCCCCCCGGACAGGGTTTGGTTCTTC.